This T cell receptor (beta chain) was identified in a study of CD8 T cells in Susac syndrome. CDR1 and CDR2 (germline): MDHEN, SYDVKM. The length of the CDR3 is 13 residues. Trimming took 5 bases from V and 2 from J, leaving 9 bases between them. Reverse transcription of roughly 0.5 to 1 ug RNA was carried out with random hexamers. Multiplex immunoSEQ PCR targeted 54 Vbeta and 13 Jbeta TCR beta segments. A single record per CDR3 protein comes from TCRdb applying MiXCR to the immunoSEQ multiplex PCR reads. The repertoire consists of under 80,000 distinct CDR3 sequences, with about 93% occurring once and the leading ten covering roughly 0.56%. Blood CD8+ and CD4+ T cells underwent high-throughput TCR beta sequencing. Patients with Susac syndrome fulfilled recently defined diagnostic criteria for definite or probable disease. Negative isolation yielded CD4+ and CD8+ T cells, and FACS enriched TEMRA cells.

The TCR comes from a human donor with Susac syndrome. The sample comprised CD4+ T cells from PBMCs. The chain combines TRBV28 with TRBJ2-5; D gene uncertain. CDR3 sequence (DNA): TGTGCCAGCAGTCAGACCCCTCAAGAGACCCAGTACTTC. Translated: CASSQTPQETQYF.